Listed below are T cell receptor beta chains from one sample, sequenced in a study of CXCR3-negative and CXCR3-positive naive CD8 T cells. TCRdb derives one entry per CDR3 protein from the 5' RACE reads, leaving out DNA. The sample includes tens of thousands of distinct CDR3 sequences. The specimen was naive CXCR3- CD8+ T cells from blood. The receptor source for this set is a human donor in good health. Some clones in this sample may be carry-over from other donors' samples. Each CDR3 is given with its conserved first and last residue.

TRBV4-3,TRBJ1-1,14,CASSQDRRNTEAFF
TRBV29-1,TRBJ2-1,17,CSATSAGDSGAYNEQFF
TRBV9,TRBJ1-2,16,CASSGTAEVWSYGYTF
TRBV12-3/TRBV12-4,TRBJ2-5,15,CASSTGTGIGETQYF
TRBV5-1,TRBJ2-1,17,CASSLAGLTRTYNEQFF
TRBV15,TRBJ2-1,11,CATSRSNEQFF
TRBV28,TRBJ2-1,13,CASSSIQGGEQFF
TRBV28,TRBJ2-5,14,CASSYLAGSQTQYF
TRBV4-3,TRBJ2-5,15,CASSQGGRYQETQYF
TRBV29-1,TRBJ2-7,13,CSAGTGDLYEQYF
TRBV19,TRBJ2-7,16,CASSIGVEVLSYEQYF
TRBV28,TRBJ2-7,12,CASSFPGYEQYF
TRBV29-1,TRBJ2-2,14,CSVAPRGVAGELFF
TRBV3-1,TRBJ2-7,14,CASSQEGIGAEQYF
TRBV28,TRBJ2-1,13,CASTEDRVNEQFF
TRBV7-9,TRBJ1-5,14,CASSPTGGIGPQHF
TRBV7-9,TRBJ1-1,13,CASSLGQGAQAFF
TRBV14,TRBJ2-7,14,CASSQAAEAYEQYF
TRBV9,TRBJ1-6,16,CASSETEGSYNSPLHF
TRBV29-1,TRBJ2-7,12,CSVAGAAKEQYF
TRBV12-3/TRBV12-4,TRBJ2-7,15,CASTETGISSYEQYF
TRBV6-2/TRBV6-3,TRBJ2-1,15,CASSVLAGPYNEQFF
TRBV10-3,TRBJ1-4,17,CAISESGGAPVGEKLFF
TRBV20-1,TRBJ2-2,16,CSARVPDREGTGELFF
TRBV15,TRBJ1-3,16,CATSTGQEFSGNTIYF
TRBV4-3,TRBJ2-7,15,CASSASSGGSYEQYF
TRBV12-3/TRBV12-4,TRBJ1-1,13,CASSLARSTEAFF
TRBV19,TRBJ2-1,15,CASSIVSGFWNEQFF
TRBV7-9,TRBJ1-4,13,CASTEGDNEKLFF
TRBV28,TRBJ2-5,16,CASSLFSRVGRETQYF
TRBV28,TRBJ2-5,14,CASSSPGGAETQYF
TRBV20-1,TRBJ2-1,14,CSARMSRTYNEQFF
TRBV6-5,TRBJ2-2,14,CASSYSIQTGELFF
TRBV7-9,TRBJ2-7,13,CASSLDRDNEQYF
TRBV18,TRBJ2-3,15,CASSPGRGRTDTQYF
TRBV12-3/TRBV12-4,TRBJ2-7,11,CASRDSYEQYF
TRBV29-1,TRBJ2-7,13,CSVGQVGPYEQYF